This TCR beta chain appears in the sequencing data of a study of beta chain features in type 1 diabetes. Study at large: Age, gender and cell yields were similar between patients and healthy donors.

Worth noting for this clone: What it recognizes is unknown.

Sorting of CD4+ naive, central memory, regulatory and stem cell-like memory cells was performed via CD45RO/CCR7/CD25/CD127/CD95/CD27. Expressed TCRB transcripts were sequenced, since all the RNA that had been isolated was reverse transcribed. The data were produced by immunoSEQ multiplex PCR, yet TCRdb's version contains in-frame clones alone and is incomplete. The sample shows 300,000 to 350,000 clones, roughly 12% of them seen only once. The V and J ends lost 2 bases and 1 base respectively, with 8 bases between them. CDR3 length: 14 amino acids. The V gene's germline CDR1 is KGHSH and CDR2 LQKENI. Study-level findings and limits: In every one of the four CD4+ subsets, TCRB CDR3s were moderately but significantly shorter in Type 1 diabetes patients.

This chain joins TRBV18 and TRBJ1-1; D perhaps matches TRBD1 (5 bases). The clonotype comes from a woman under 30 with type 1 diabetes. The sample taken for sequencing was naive CD4+ T cells from blood. The CDR3 is CASSPIRENTEAFF. As DNA, the CDR3 is TGTGCCAGCTCACCAATCAGGGAGAACACTGAAGCTTTCTTT. Filled out from reference TRBV18 and TRBJ1-1, the complete variable domain reads NAGVMQNPRHLVRRRGQEARLRCSPMKGHSHVYWYRQLPEEGLKFMVYLQKENIIDESGMPKERFSAEFPKEGPSILRIQQVVRGDSAAYFCASSPIRENTEAFFGQGTRLTVV.